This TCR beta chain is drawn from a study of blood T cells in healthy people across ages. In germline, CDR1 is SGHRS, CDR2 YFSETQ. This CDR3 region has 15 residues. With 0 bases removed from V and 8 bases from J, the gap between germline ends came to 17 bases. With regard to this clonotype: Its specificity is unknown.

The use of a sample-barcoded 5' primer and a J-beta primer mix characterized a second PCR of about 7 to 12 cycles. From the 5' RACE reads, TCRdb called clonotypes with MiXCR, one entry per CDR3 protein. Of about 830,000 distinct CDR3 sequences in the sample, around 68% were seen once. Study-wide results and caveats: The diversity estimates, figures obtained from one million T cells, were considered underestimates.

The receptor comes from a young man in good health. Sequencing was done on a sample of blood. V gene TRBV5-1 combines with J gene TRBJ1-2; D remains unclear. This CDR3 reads CASSLARPSLEGYTF. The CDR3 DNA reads TGCGCCAGCAGCTTGGCCCGCCCGAGTTTGGAAGGCTACACCTTC.